Below are 14 T cell receptor beta chains sequenced from a single sample in a study of blood T cell repertoires in COVID-19. Clones were read by immunoSEQ multiplex PCR, and TCRdb kept only the in-frame ones, dropping some. The sample shows 100,000 to 150,000 clones, around nine tenths of them seen only once. Sequencing used peripheral blood. All receptors derive from a woman aged 80 or over with acute or convalescent COVID-19.

The CDR3 loop is CASSLQATNEKLFF. CDR3 bases: TGTGCCAGCAGTTTACAGGCAACTAATGAAAAACTGTTTTTT. The gene calls are TRBV7-2 and TRBJ1-4; tentatively, D is TRBD1 (5 bases). Germline V gene data show CDR1 as SGHTA and CDR2 as FQGNSA. V was clipped by 6 bases and J by 0 bases, with 8 bases between them. The CDR3 runs 14 residues.

The chain employs TRBV19 and TRBJ1-6, with D possibly being TRBD1 (6 bases). Germline CDR1 reads LNHDA; CDR2 reads SQIVND (reference sequence). V lost 3 bases and J lost 5, with 11 bases in between. The CDR3 consists of 15 residues. CDR3 protein: CASSIWDNDNSPLHF. The CDR3, as DNA: TGTGCCAGTAGTATTTGGGACAACGATAATTCACCCCTCCACTTT.

The chain couples TRBV5-4 to TRBJ1-3; 8 nucleotides agree with TRBD1. Germline V gene lookup returns CDR1 SGHNT and CDR2 YYREEE (reference sequence). Trimming removed 2 bases from V and 2 bases from J; junction bases left unmatched: 6. The CDR3 covers 16 residues. The DNA of the CDR3 is TGTGCCAGCAGCTTAGGCTCGACAGGGGCTGGAAACACCATATATTTT. It yields the protein CASSLGSTGAGNTIYF.

CDR3 nucleotides: TGTGCCAGCAGTTTTGCGCAGGCCGGAGCTTTCTTT. Its protein product is CASSFAQAGAFF. The V gene is TRBV12-3 or TRBV12-4, the J gene TRBJ1-1; D gene unclear. The CDR3 has 12 amino acids. V shed 3 bases and J shed 10 bases, with 12 bases lying between them.

V gene TRBV2 combines with J gene TRBJ2-5; the match to TRBD1 covers 8 bases. Germline V lookup: CDR1 SNHLY, CDR2 FYNNEI. The CDR3 has 14 amino acids. V dropped 7 bases and J dropped 2; count of bases not matched to a gene: 6. For the CDR3, the DNA is TGTGCCAGCATTCGGGGACAGGCTCAAGAGACCCAGTACTTC. Translating gives CASIRGQAQETQYF.

The gene calls are TRBV9 and TRBJ1-3, with 8 bases fitting TRBD1. In germline, CDR1 is SGDLS, CDR2 YYNGEE. The CDR3 is made up of 16 amino acids. Unmatched junction bases numbered 5, after V lost 3 bases and J lost 0 bases. The CDR3 sequence: CASSDHTGGSGNTIYF. The CDR3 region has the DNA TGTGCCAGCAGCGATCACACAGGGGGCTCTGGAAACACCATATATTTT.

The chain employs TRBV9 and TRBJ2-3, with 9 bases matching TRBD2. The V and J ends lost 3 bases and 1 base, in that order; junction bases with no gene match: 3. Germline CDR1 and CDR2: SGDLS and YYNGEE. The CDR3 has 15 amino acids. The CDR3 loop is CASSARLAGTDTQYF. The DNA for the CDR3 is TGTGCCAGCAGCGCTCGACTAGCGGGCACAGATACGCAGTATTTT.

This clone is a singleton in its sample. Distinct nucleotide sequences in the sample also encode this CDR3. The chain uses TRBV5-1 and TRBJ1-4; TRBD1 matches at 8 bases. V lost 2 bases, J lost 7 bases, and 4 bases stayed unmatched. CDR1 and CDR2 from the germline V gene are SGHRS and YFSETQ. This CDR3 is 14 amino acids long. In nucleotides, the CDR3 is TGCGCCAGCAGCTTAGGGACAGGAGTTGAAAAACTGTTTTTT. Translating it yields CASSLGTGVEKLFF.

The rearrangement uses TRBV9 and TRBJ2-5; 9 bases line up with TRBD2. CDR1 is SGDLS and CDR2 is YYNGEE in the germline V gene. The CDR3 is 15 residues long. V lost 3 bases to trimming and J lost 4 bases; unmatched junction nucleotides: 7. CDR3: CASSETSGLGETQYF. Written as DNA, the CDR3 is TGTGCCAGCAGCGAGACTAGCGGATTGGGAGAGACCCAGTACTTC.

This clone has a handful of counts. The chain uses TRBV4-1 and TRBJ1-2; D gene ambiguous. CDR3 length: 14 residues. Germline V gene data show CDR1 as MGHRA and CDR2 as YSYEKL. The V end was cut by 0 bases, the J end by 8 bases, with 13 bases between. CDR3 sequence (DNA): TGCGCCAGCAGCCAAGACGGGGTAGGGAGGGGCTACACCTTC. Protein product: CASSQDGVGRGYTF.

The sample holds one count of this clone. The chain uses TRBV5-1 and TRBJ2-7; no clear D. CDR1 is SGHRS, CDR2 YFSETQ, per germline. Trimming took off 0 bases at V and 3 bases at J, with 10 bases between the two ends. This CDR3 contains 14 residues. The CDR3 DNA sequence: TGCGCCAGCAGCTTGGCCTCAACCAGCTACGAGCAGTACTTC. Translating it yields CASSLASTSYEQYF.

This chain connects TRBV5-1 to TRBJ1-4; 9 bases align to TRBD1. The germline CDR1 and CDR2 sequences are SGHRS and YFSETQ. With 3 bases clipped from V and 5 bases from J, the junction kept 5 bases outside the gene matches. The CDR3 sequence is 15 residues long. DNA for the CDR3: TGCGCCAGCAGCTGGGGGACAGGGACGAATGAAAAACTGTTTTTT. Translated: CASSWGTGTNEKLFF. The full variable domain, in which reference TRBV5-1 and TRBJ1-4 provide the parts outside the CDR3, is KAGVTQTPRYLIKTRGQQVTLSCSPISGHRSVSWYQQTPGQGLQFLFEYFSETQRNKGNFPGRFSGRQFSNSRSEMNVSTLELGDSALYLCASSWGTGTNEKLFFGSGTQLSVL.

The CDR3 DNA reads TGTGCCAGCAGCCCAAGGGGACTAGCGGGGGTGGCTGGGGCCAACGTCCTGACTTTC. Translating gives CASSPRGLAGVAGANVLTF. The chain carries TRBV7-2 and TRBJ2-6, with TRBD2 identical over 14 bases. The length of the CDR3 is 19 residues. Germline assignment: CDR1 SGHTA and CDR2 FQGNSA. J was trimmed by 2 bases and V by 5 bases; bases with no gene match: 8.

The chain links TRBV10-1 to TRBJ1-1; 10 bases match TRBD1. The CDR3 totals 18 residues. Unmatched junction bases numbered 14, after V lost 6 bases and J lost 1 base. Germline V gene sequence: CDR1 WNHNN, CDR2 SYGVQD (reference sequence). The CDR3 reads CASREHRQGAFENTEAFF. DNA of the CDR3: TGCGCCAGCAGGGAACACAGACAGGGGGCTTTTGAGAACACTGAAGCTTTCTTT.